This TCR beta chain derives from a study of shared T cell receptors in the human thymus. Produced via immunoSEQ multiplex PCR; TCRdb's table is partial and in-frame only. The table includes roughly 410,000 clones, about 95% detected once. V was pared by 5 bases and J by 3 bases, with 5 bases between. Germline V gene sequence: CDR1 MDHEN, CDR2 SYDVKM. The CDR3 runs to 13 residues. This receptor was identified in a human donor. The genes are TRBV28 and TRBJ2-6; no firm D call. The sample consisted of thymocytes. CDR3: CASSPGGANVLTF. The CDR3 nucleotides read TGTGCCAGCAGTCCGGGTGGGGCCAACGTCCTGACTTTC.